Presented here are 20 T cell receptor beta chains from one specimen sequenced in a study of T cell changes during pregnancy in multiple sclerosis. Data came from immunoSEQ multiplex PCR; TCRdb stores just in-frame clones and leaves some out. The sample holds just under 50,000 clones, less than 95% seen once. The source material was CD4+ T cells from peripheral blood mononuclear cells, sampled in the third trimester of pregnancy. The source is a female donor with multiple sclerosis, enrolled in a pregnancy study.

The chain links TRBV9 to TRBJ1-3; 9 nucleotides align to TRBD1. The germline V gene encodes CDR1 SGDLS and CDR2 YYNGEE. This CDR3 is built from 15 residues. Trimming removed 2 bases from V and 3 bases from J; junction bases left unmatched: 3. The CDR3 loop is CASSVSTGGGNTIYF. The CDR3 DNA is TGTGCCAGCAGCGTTTCGACAGGGGGTGGAAACACCATATATTTT. Full variable domain (rest looked up from reference TRBV9 and TRBJ1-3): DSGVTQTPKHLITATGQRVTLRCSPRSGDLSVYWYQQSLDQGLQFLIQYYNGEERAKGNILERFSAQQFPDLHSELNLSSLELGDSALYFCASSVSTGGGNTIYFGEGSWLTVV.

The chain recombines TRBV7-2 with TRBJ2-3; D uncertain. Per the germline V gene, CDR1 is SGHTA and CDR2 is FQGNSA. Trimming stripped 4 bases from V and 0 bases from J, with 8 bases between. The CDR3 runs 14 residues. The CDR3, as DNA: TGTGCCAGCAGCTGGAGCCCTAGCACAGATACGCAGTATTTT. This sequence encodes CASSWSPSTDTQYF.

The chain recombines TRBV7-9 with TRBJ1-1, with a possible D match to TRBD1 (6 bases). Per germline, CDR1 SEHNR and CDR2 FQNEAQ (reference sequence). With 6 bases removed from V and 4 bases from J, the gap between germline ends came to 15 bases. There are 14 residues in the CDR3. The CDR3 sequence: CASSPETGTTEAFF. CDR3 sequence (DNA): TGTGCCAGCAGTCCTGAAACAGGGACCACTGAAGCTTTCTTT.

The chain carries TRBV19 and TRBJ1-6, with D perhaps TRBD1 (5 bases). The germline V gene has CDR1 LNHDA and CDR2 SQIVND (reference sequence). This CDR3 is 15 amino acids long. V lost 3 bases, J lost 9 bases, and 15 bases lay in between. CDR3 bases: TGTGCCAGTAGTATCCTCGGACCGGGGGGTTCACCCCTCCACTTT. Its translation is CASSILGPGGSPLHF.

The V gene is TRBV28, the J gene TRBJ2-7; D is perhaps TRBD2 (5 bases). CDR1 and CDR2 (germline): MDHEN, SYDVKM. This CDR3 spans 12 amino acids. V shed 10 bases and J shed 3 bases, with 13 bases lying between them. CDR3 region: CATGEAVYEQYF. For the CDR3, the DNA is TGTGCCACCGGGGAAGCGGTCTACGAGCAGTACTTC.

The chain couples TRBV7-6 to TRBJ2-7; a possible D gene is TRBD2 (7 bases). The germline gives CDR1 SGHVS, CDR2 FNYEAQ. The V gene lost 1 base and the J gene lost 1 base, with 11 bases spanning the gap. CDR3 length: 15 amino acids. The CDR3 DNA reads TGTGCCAGCAGCTTAGTACAGGGACTATCCTACGAGCAGTACTTC. This translates into CASSLVQGLSYEQYF.

The V call is TRBV6-6, the J call TRBJ1-2, with TRBD1 matching over 11 bases. There are 15 residues in the CDR3. The ends lost 8 bases at V and 8 bases at J; junction bases unmatched: 13. Germline V gives CDR1 MNHNY, CDR2 SVGAGI (reference sequence). CDR3 amino acids: CASQREGQGVGGYTF. The CDR3 coding sequence is TGTGCCAGCCAACGCGAGGGACAGGGGGTGGGGGGCTACACCTTC.

The chain is built from TRBV5-1 and TRBJ2-1; 11 nucleotides agree with TRBD2. The CDR3 totals 15 residues. After removal of 7 bases from V and 7 bases from J, the junction contained 10 bases not matched to a gene. The V gene's germline CDR1 is SGHRS and CDR2 YFSETQ. CDR3 region: CASGSLAGGPNEQFF. In nucleotides, the CDR3 is TGCGCCAGCGGTTCTCTAGCGGGAGGTCCAAATGAGCAGTTCTTC.

The chain carries TRBV7-8 and TRBJ1-6; 8 bases match TRBD1. V dropped 5 bases and J dropped 8; count of bases not matched to a gene: 8. This CDR3 spans 15 amino acids. The germline gives CDR1 SGHVS, CDR2 FQNEAQ. CDR3 coding DNA: TGTGCCAGCAGCCTCGGACAGGGATACGATTCACCCCTCCACTTT. This translates into CASSLGQGYDSPLHF.

This chain joins TRBV10-3 and TRBJ1-1; 8 bases align to TRBD1. This CDR3 comprises 13 residues. V shed 7 bases and J 1 base; nucleotides not matched to a gene: 2. The germline V gene has CDR1 ENHRY and CDR2 SYGVKD. CDR3 DNA: TGTGCCATCATTGGACAGGGGAACACTGAAGCTTTCTTT. Translating it yields CAIIGQGNTEAFF.

The CDR3 sequence: CASTTSGVGTDTQYF. The CDR3 DNA reads as TGTGCCAGCACCACTAGCGGGGTAGGGACAGATACGCAGTATTTT. The rearrangement uses TRBV7-8 and TRBJ2-3, with TRBD2 identical over 10 bases. Germline CDR1 is SGHVS and CDR2 is FQNEAQ. The CDR3 totals 15 residues. V lost 7 bases and J lost 3; bases outside the gene matches: 7.

The CDR3 DNA reads TGTGCCAGTAGTATTAGAGCCGGGGAGCTGTTTTTT. The encoded protein is CASSIRAGELFF. The chain is built from TRBV19 and TRBJ2-2; D remains unclear. Trimming removed 3 bases at V and 6 bases at J, with 5 bases between. The CDR3 sequence is 12 residues long. Germline V gives CDR1 LNHDA, CDR2 SQIVND (reference sequence).

The V call is TRBV29-1, the J call TRBJ2-1; 8 bases fit TRBD2. The V gene end was trimmed by 6 bases and the J gene end by 7 bases; junction bases not matched to a gene: 11. This CDR3 contains 14 residues. Germline V gives CDR1 SQVTM, CDR2 ANQGSEA. The CDR3 DNA reads as TGCAGCGTCGTGGGACTAGGAATTTGGAATGAGCAGTTCTTC. Translating gives CSVVGLGIWNEQFF.

The chain has TRBV4-1 and TRBJ1-2, with 8 bases identical to TRBD1. The CDR3 spans 15 residues. CDR1 is MGHRA and CDR2 is YSYEKL in the germline V gene. V lost 0 bases to trimming and J lost 7 bases; unmatched junction nucleotides: 7. The CDR3 sequence: CASSQERTGNSGYTF. In DNA form, the CDR3 reads TGCGCCAGCAGCCAAGAACGGACAGGGAATTCTGGCTACACCTTC.

V usage is TRBV6-5 and J usage is TRBJ1-3, with unresolved D. The V gene lost 6 bases and the J gene lost 0 bases, with 9 bases spanning the gap. The CDR3 length is 14 residues. Per the germline V gene, CDR1 is MNHEY and CDR2 is SVGAGI. The CDR3 reads CASRRGSSGNTIYF. CDR3 bases: TGTGCCAGCAGGAGAGGGAGCTCTGGAAACACCATATATTTT.

This sequence joins TRBV10-3 and TRBJ2-2; the match to TRBD1 covers 9 bases. The CDR3 has 19 amino acids. Germline V gene lookup returns CDR1 ENHRY and CDR2 SYGVKD. The V segment lost 6 bases and the J segment 2 bases; nucleotides outside the gene matches: 16. This chain's CDR3 is CAISHTKLSGQGNTGELFF. DNA of the CDR3: TGTGCCATCAGCCATACTAAACTCTCGGGACAGGGTAACACCGGGGAGCTGTTTTTT.

The genes are TRBV5-4 and TRBJ1-1, with TRBD1 matching 7 bases. J gave up 2 bases and V 1 base, and 5 bases lay outside the gene matches. Looked up from germline, CDR1 is SGHNT and CDR2 is YYREEE (reference sequence). The CDR3 is made up of 15 amino acids. For the CDR3, the DNA is TGTGCCAGCAGCTTGAACAACAGGGGAAACACTGAAGCTTTCTTT. Protein sequence: CASSLNNRGNTEAFF.

This chain joins TRBV15 and TRBJ2-7; 8 bases are a match to TRBD1. Germline-derived CDR1 and CDR2 are LNHNV and YYDKDF (reference sequence). The V segment lost 3 bases and the J segment 5 bases; nucleotides outside the gene matches: 6. The CDR3 contains 14 residues. Here the CDR3 DNA reads TGTGCCACCAGCAGCAGGACAGGGTGGGACGAGCAGTACTTC. Its protein is CATSSRTGWDEQYF.

The genes are TRBV27 and TRBJ2-6; 7 positions match TRBD1. With 5 bases clipped from V and 0 bases from J, the junction kept 10 bases outside the gene matches. This CDR3 spans 18 amino acids. CDR1 is MNHEY and CDR2 is SMNVEV in the germline V gene (reference sequence). CDR3 region: CASSRTGRDLSGANVLTF. DNA of the CDR3: TGTGCCAGCAGTCGGACAGGAAGGGACCTCTCTGGGGCCAACGTCCTGACTTTC.

The rearrangement joins TRBV5-1 to TRBJ2-7, with 7 positions matching TRBD2. The germline V gene encodes CDR1 SGHRS and CDR2 YFSETQ. V lost 4 bases, J lost 3 bases, and 13 bases stayed unmatched. This CDR3 is 16 amino acids long. In nucleotides, the CDR3 is TGCGCCAGCAGCCTAGGACTAGGAGTGGGAATCTACGAGCAGTACTTC. It codes for CASSLGLGVGIYEQYF.